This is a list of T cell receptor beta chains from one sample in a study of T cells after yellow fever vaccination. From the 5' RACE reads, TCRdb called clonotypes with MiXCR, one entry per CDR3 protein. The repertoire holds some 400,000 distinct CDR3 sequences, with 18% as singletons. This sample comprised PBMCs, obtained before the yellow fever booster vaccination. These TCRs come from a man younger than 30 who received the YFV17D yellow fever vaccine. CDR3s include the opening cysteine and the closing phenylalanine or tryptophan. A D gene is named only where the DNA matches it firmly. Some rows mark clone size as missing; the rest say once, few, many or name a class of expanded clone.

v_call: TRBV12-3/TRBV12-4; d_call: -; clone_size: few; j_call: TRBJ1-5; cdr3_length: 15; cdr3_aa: CASSLGGLGNQPQHF; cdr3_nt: TGTGCCAGCAGTTTAGGGGGGCTGGGCAATCAGCCCCAGCATTTT
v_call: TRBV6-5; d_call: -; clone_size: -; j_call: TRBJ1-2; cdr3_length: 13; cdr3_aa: CASRGMGDYGYTF; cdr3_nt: TGTGCCAGCAGGGGAATGGGGGACTATGGCTACACCTTC
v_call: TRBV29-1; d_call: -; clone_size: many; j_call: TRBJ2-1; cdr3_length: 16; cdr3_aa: CSVEDGQESSYNEQFF; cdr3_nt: TGCAGCGTTGAAGATGGGCAGGAGAGCTCCTACAATGAGCAGTTCTTC
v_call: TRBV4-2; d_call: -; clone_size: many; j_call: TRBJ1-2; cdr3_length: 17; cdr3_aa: CASSQDLSGALNYGYTF; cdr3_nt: TGTGCCAGCAGCCAAGATCTTTCGGGGGCGCTTAACTATGGCTACACCTTC
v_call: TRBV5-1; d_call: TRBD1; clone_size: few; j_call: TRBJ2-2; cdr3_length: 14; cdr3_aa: CASSVTGSTGELFF; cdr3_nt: TGCGCCAGCAGCGTGACAGGGTCCACCGGGGAGCTGTTTTTT
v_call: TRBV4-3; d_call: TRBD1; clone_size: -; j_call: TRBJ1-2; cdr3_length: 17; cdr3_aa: CASSQGAGQGSNYGYTF; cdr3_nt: TGCGCCAGCAGCCAAGGGGCCGGACAGGGAAGCAACTATGGCTACACCTTC
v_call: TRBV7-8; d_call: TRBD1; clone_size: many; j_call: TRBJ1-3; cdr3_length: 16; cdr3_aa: CASTEQGAVSGNTIYF; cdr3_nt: TGTGCCAGCACCGAACAGGGGGCCGTCTCTGGAAACACCATATATTTT
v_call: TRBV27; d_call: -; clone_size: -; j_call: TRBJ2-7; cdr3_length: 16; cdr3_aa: CASSWLNRVQSNEQYF; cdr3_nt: TGTGCCAGCAGTTGGTTAAACAGGGTTCAGTCCAACGAGCAGTACTTC
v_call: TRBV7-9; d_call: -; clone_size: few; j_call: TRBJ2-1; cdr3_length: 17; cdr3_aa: CASSERGPFSSYNEQFF; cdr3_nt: TGTGCCAGCAGCGAACGGGGTCCTTTTAGCTCCTACAATGAGCAGTTCTTC
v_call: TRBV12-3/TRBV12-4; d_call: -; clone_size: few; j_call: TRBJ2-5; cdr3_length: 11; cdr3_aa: CASSPDRTQYF; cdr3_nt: TGTGCCAGCAGCCCTGACCGGACCCAGTACTTC
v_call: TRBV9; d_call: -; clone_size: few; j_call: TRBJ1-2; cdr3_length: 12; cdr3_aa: CASSVGGDGYTF; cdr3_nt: TGTGCCAGCAGCGTAGGAGGGGATGGCTACACCTTC
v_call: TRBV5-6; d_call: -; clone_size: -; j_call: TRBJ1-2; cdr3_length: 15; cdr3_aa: CASSLVRGAEYGYTF; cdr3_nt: TGTGCCAGCAGCTTGGTCCGCGGGGCTGAGTATGGCTACACCTTC
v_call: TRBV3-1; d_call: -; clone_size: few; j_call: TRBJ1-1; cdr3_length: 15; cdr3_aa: CASAKLRARDTEAFF; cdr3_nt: TGTGCCAGCGCCAAACTGCGGGCCAGGGACACTGAAGCTTTCTTT
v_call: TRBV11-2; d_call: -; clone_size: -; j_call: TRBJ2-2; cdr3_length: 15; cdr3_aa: CASSLPLGGGGELFF; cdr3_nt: TGTGCCAGCAGCTTACCCCTAGGGGGGGGCGGGGAGCTGTTTTTT
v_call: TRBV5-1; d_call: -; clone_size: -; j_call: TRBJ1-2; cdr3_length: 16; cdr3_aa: CASSESPGGASWDYTF; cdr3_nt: TGCGCCAGCTCCGAGTCACCCGGGGGGGCTTCATGGGACTACACCTTC
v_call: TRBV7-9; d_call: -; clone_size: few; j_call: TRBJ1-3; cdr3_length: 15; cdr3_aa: CASSSLGSSGNTIYF; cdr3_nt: TGTGCCAGCAGCTCCTTGGGCAGCTCTGGAAACACCATATATTTT
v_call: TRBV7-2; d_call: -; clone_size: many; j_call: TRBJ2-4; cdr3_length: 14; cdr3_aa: CASSPFGAKNIQYF; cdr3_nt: TGTGCCAGCAGCCCTTTTGGAGCCAAAAACATTCAGTACTTC
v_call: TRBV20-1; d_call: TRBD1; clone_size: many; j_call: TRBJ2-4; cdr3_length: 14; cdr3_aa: CSASYRGRQNIQYF; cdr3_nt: TGCAGTGCTAGCTACAGGGGAAGGCAAAACATTCAGTACTTC
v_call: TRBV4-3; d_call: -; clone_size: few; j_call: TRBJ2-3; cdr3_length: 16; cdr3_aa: CASSQDRGSVADTQYF; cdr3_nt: TGCGCCAGCAGCCAAGATCGGGGTAGCGTGGCAGATACGCAGTATTTT
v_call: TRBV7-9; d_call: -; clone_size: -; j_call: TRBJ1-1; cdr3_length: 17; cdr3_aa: CASSSSGNRTMNTEAFF; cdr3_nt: TGTGCCAGCAGCTCGTCAGGGAATCGGACCATGAACACTGAAGCTTTCTTT
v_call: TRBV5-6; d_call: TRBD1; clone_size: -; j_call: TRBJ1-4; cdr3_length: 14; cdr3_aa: CASSVTGVNEKLFF; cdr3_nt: TGTGCCAGCAGCGTGACAGGGGTTAATGAAAAACTGTTTTTT
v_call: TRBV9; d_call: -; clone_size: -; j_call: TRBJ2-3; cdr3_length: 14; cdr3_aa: CASSRPGSTDTQYF; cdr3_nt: TGTGCCAGCAGCCGTCCTGGGAGCACAGATACGCAGTATTTT
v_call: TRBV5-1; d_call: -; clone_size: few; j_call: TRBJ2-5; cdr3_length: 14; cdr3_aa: CASSLRGNQETQYF; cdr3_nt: TGTGCCAGCAGCTTAAGGGGAAACCAAGAGACCCAGTACTTC
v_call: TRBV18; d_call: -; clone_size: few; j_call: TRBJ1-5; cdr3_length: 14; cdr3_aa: CASSQSGGEQPQHF; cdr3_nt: TGTGCCAGCTCCCAATCGGGGGGCGAGCAGCCCCAGCATTTT
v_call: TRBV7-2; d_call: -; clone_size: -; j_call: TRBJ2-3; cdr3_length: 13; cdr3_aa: CASSTRLVDTQYF; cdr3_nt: TGTGCCAGCAGCACGAGACTAGTAGATACGCAGTATTTT
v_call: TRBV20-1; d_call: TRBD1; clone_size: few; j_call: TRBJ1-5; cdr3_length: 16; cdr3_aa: CSAGRGGQGRYQPQHF; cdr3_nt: TGCAGTGCCGGGCGGGGTGGACAGGGACGCTATCAGCCCCAGCATTTT
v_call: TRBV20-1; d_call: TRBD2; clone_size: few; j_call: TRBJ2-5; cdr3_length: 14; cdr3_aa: CSARFGGEWETQYF; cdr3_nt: TGCAGTGCTAGATTCGGGGGGGAGTGGGAGACCCAGTACTTC
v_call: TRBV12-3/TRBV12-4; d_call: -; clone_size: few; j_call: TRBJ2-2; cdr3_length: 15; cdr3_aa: CASTRQASNTGELFF; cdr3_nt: TGTGCCAGCACCAGACAGGCCTCGAACACCGGGGAGCTGTTTTTT
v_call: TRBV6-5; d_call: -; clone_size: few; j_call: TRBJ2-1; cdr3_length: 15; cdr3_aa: CASSPSHGGVNEQFF; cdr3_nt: TGTGCCAGCAGTCCGTCCCACGGGGGTGTTAATGAGCAGTTCTTC
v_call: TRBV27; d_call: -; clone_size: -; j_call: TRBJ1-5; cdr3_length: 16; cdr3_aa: CASSLLAGYSNQPQHF; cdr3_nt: TGTGCCAGCAGTTTGCTTGCAGGGTATAGCAATCAGCCCCAGCATTTT
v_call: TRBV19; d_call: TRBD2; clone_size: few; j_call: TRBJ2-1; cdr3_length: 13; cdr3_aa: CASSTGLATEQFF; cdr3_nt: TGTGCCAGTAGTACGGGACTAGCGACTGAGCAGTTCTTC
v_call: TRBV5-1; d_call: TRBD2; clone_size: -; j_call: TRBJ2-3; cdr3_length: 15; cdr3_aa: CASSFGGVMADTQYF; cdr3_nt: TGCGCCAGCAGCTTCGGGGGGGTGATGGCAGATACGCAGTATTTT
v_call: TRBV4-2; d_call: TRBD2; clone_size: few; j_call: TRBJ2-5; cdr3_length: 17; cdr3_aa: CASSQGLAGGTVETQYF; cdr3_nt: TGTGCCAGCAGCCAGGGACTAGCGGGGGGCACTGTCGAGACCCAGTACTTC